This T cell receptor beta chain comes out of a study of blood T cells in healthy people across ages. The study, taken as a whole, reports: There was a strong correlation between TCR beta diversity and naive T cell percentage.

The authors ran a second PCR of about 6 to 11 cycles using a sample-barcoded 5' primer and a J-beta primer mix. Using its own MiXCR run on the 5' RACE reads, TCRdb lists one record per CDR3 protein. The profile shows 540,000 or so distinct CDR3 sequences, 24% of them singletons. The germline V gene encodes CDR1 MDHEN and CDR2 SYDVKM. CDR3 length equals 14 residues. Points on this clonotype: Its antigen is unidentified. Sequence at one end of the junction differs from germline and may be a read error.

The same sample was also studied in work on T cells of mothers and their children. This second report adds: Reverse transcription into cDNA received all extracted RNA, at around 1.5 ug per 15 ul. Mothers gave over 9 million TCR beta CDR3 reads each, and children 3 million to 3.5 million each.

The receptor's source is a boy between 5 and 17 years old in good health. Material: blood. The chain carries TRBV28 and TRBJ2-5; 9 nucleotides align to TRBD2. The CDR3 nucleotides are TGTGCCAGCAGTTTACTAGCGGGGCAAGAGACCCGGTACTTC. Protein sequence: CASSLLAGQETRYF. Together with reference TRBV28 and TRBJ2-5, the CDR3 gives the full variable domain: DVKVTQSSRYLVKRTGEKVFLECVQDMDHENMFWYRQDPGLGLRLIYFSYDVKMKEKGDIPEGYSVSREKKERFSLILESASTNQTSMYLCASSLLAGQETRYFGPGTRLLVL.